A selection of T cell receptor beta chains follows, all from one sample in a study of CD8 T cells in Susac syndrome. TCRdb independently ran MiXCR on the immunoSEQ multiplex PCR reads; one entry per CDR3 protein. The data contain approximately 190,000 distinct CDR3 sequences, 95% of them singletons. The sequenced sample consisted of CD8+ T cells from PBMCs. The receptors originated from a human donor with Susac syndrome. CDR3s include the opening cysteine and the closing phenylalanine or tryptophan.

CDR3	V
CASSTQQNTEAFF	TRBV7-2
CASSYDWYNEQFF	TRBV6-2/TRBV6-3
CATSRSGQGNYEQYF	TRBV15
CASSPGDRGLETQYF	TRBV13
CASSLEGRTTPETQYF	TRBV5-1
CASSPDLVQETQYF	TRBV5-4
CSARWASGVAKNIQYF	TRBV20-1
CASSPENNFLDTQYF	TRBV27
CSGGTVDKNIQYF	TRBV29-1
CASSRQGSDEQYF	TRBV16
CSATDSGVSEAFF	TRBV20-1
CASNALYYGYTF	TRBV19
CAYSAGPQSYGYTF	TRBV30
CASSSPGGETQYF	TRBV4-2
CSVLLARSRIGGELFF	TRBV29-1
CASSNGGLDTQYF	TRBV9
CASSAVSYGYTF	TRBV12-3/TRBV12-4
CASSYRPGDTEAFF	TRBV6-5
CASTHSGLMNTEAFF	TRBV12-3/TRBV12-4
CASSQGLGGNQPQHF	TRBV3-1
CASSIAPPGLGIEAFF	TRBV19
CASSLNGYSEAFF	TRBV27
CASSQDTVLHSRALAVYTEAFF	TRBV14
CASSHTTQGDRAPQHF	TRBV4-1
CSVIRQGGVFNYGYTF	TRBV20-1
CASSQVTYNEQFF	TRBV14
CSAGTTRETQYF	TRBV20-1
CASSKSGLNSPLHF	TRBV2
CASRYRQEGETQYF	TRBV7-9
CASSPRDRGVEEQYF	TRBV14
CASSLGEAGGLEQFF	TRBV7-9
CASSAPGENEQFF	TRBV10-1
CASSLWSGGVAEQFF	TRBV5-1
CASKDSLAEKLFF	TRBV27
CSARDPPRSSAEGTDTQYF	TRBV20-1
CASSLLARLAGQETQYF	TRBV7-8
CASSLSTTYEQYF	TRBV27
CASSVGDVSSYEQYF	TRBV9
CASSGGVAFTYEQYF	TRBV9
CATTPGTGGGSYNEQFF	TRBV24-1
CSARDGTSGGSETDTQYF	TRBV20-1
CASSDGPSSYEQYF	TRBV2
CASSQGRSKGFF	TRBV3-1
CASSRVTQPQHF	TRBV12-3/TRBV12-4
CASSSGGGLSTDTQYF	TRBV11-2
CASSETDYSNQPQHF	TRBV2
CASGGNTQYF	TRBV7-6
CASTDRGLGEQYF	TRBV27
CASSLDSYGYTF	TRBV5-1
CASSIRGSGKGEQYF	TRBV19
CASSQDRKVRESGTDTQYF	TRBV4-2
CASSPTSVSGELFF	TRBV9
CASREDRATDTQYF	TRBV27